This T cell receptor beta chain was sequenced in a study of blood T cells in healthy people across ages. The second PCR ran about 6 to 11 cycles with a sample-barcoded 5' primer and J-beta primers. One entry per CDR3 protein results from TCRdb running MiXCR on the 5' RACE reads. In the table there are under 1,100,000 distinct CDR3 sequences, about 23% of which are singletons. The V and J ends lost 4 bases and 6 bases, in that order; junction bases with no gene match: 4. Germline lookup yields CDR1 SGDLS and CDR2 YYNGEE. The CDR3 consists of 15 residues. These same data were also listed under a study on T cells of mothers and their children.

The sequencing input was blood. The rearrangement uses TRBV9 and TRBJ2-2; TRBD2 matches 12 bases. This clonotype was obtained from a girl aged 2-9 years in good health. CDR3 in amino acids: CASSPASGRAGELFF. The CDR3 nucleotides are TGTGCCAGCAGCCCCGCTAGCGGGAGGGCCGGGGAGCTGTTTTTT.